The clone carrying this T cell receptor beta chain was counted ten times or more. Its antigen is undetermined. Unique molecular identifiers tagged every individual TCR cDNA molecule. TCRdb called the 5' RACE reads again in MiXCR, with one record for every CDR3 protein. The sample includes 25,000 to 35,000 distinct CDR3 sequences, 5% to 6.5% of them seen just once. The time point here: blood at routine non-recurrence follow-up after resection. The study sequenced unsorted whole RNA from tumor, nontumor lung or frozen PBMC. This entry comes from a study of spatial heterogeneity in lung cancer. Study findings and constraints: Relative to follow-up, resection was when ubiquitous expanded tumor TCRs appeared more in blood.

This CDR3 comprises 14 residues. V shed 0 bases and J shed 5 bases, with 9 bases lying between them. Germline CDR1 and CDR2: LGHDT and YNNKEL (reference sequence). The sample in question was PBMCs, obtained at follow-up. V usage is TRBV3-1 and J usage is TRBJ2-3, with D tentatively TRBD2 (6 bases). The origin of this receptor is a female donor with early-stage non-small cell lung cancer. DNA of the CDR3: TGTGCCAGCAGCCAAGATCCCGGGAGAGATACGCAGTATTTT. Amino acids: CASSQDPGRDTQYF.